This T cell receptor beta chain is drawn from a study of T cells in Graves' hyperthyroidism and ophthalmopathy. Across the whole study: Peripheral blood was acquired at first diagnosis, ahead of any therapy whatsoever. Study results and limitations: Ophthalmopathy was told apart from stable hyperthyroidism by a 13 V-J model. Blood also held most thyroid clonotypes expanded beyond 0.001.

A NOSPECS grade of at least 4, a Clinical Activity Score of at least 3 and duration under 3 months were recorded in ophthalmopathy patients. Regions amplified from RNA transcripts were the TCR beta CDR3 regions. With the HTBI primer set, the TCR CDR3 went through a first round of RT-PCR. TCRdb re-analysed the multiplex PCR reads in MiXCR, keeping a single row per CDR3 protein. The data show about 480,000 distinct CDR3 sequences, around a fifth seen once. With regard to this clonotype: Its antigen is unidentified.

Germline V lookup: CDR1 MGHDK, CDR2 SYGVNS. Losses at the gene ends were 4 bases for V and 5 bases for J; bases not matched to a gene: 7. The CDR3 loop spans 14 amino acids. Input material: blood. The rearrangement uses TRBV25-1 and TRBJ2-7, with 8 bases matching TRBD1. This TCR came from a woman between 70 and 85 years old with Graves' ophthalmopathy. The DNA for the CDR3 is TGTGCCAGCAGTGCCCGGGACAGGTTCCACGAGCAGTACTTC. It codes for CASSARDRFHEQYF.